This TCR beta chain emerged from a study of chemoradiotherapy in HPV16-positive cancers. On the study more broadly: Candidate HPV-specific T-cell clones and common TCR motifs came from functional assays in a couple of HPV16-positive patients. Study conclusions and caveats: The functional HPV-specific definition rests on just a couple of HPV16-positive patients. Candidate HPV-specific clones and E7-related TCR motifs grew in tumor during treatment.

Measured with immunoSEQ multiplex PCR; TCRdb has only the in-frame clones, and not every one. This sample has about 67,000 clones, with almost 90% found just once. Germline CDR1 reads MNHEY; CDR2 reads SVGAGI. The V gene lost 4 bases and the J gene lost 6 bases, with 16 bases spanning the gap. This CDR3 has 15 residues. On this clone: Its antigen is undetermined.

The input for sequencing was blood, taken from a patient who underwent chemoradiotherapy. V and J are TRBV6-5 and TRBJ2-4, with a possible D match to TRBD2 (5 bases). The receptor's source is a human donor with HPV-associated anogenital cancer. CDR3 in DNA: TGTGCCAGCAGTTCCCGCCTCCAACTAGGAAACATTCAGTACTTC. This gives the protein CASSSRLQLGNIQYF.